The 16 T cell receptor beta chains presented below share a single source sample, sequenced in a study of OX40 agonist ivuxolimab in advanced cancers. Sequencing was performed with immunoSEQ multiplex PCR; in TCRdb, only in-frame clones are kept and a portion is missing. The sample has about 77,000 clones; roughly 86% are singletons. Sequenced here: CD4+ or CD8+ T cells sorted from blood, sampled in a trial of the OX40 agonist ivuxolimab. The receptors shown here come from an adult with an advanced solid tumor such as melanoma, head and neck, liver or kidney cancer.

The rearrangement joins TRBV6-5 to TRBJ1-2, with a weak D call TRBD1 (6 bases). The CDR3 extends over 13 amino acids. Germline-derived CDR1 and CDR2 are MNHEY and SVGAGI. V was clipped by 8 bases and J by 8 bases, with 18 bases between them. CDR3 region: CASGTRGYFGYTF. The CDR3 coding sequence is TGTGCCAGCGGTACCAGGGGCTACTTCGGCTACACCTTC.

The chain recombines TRBV5-1 with TRBJ2-1; weak D call: TRBD2 (5 bases). Between the trimmed V and J ends, which lost 0 bases and 0 bases, there was a span of 10 bases. The CDR3 has 16 amino acids. The germline V gene encodes CDR1 SGHRS and CDR2 YFSETQ. The CDR3: CASSLDGVSSYNEQFF. DNA for the CDR3: TGCGCCAGCAGCTTGGACGGGGTGAGCTCCTACAATGAGCAGTTCTTC.

This clone was counted a few times. The gene calls are TRBV27 and TRBJ1-1, with TRBD1 identical over 8 bases. The CDR3 runs 15 residues. Looked up from germline, CDR1 is MNHEY and CDR2 is SMNVEV (reference sequence). Germline trimming cut 5 bases from V and 5 bases from J; bases unmatched to any gene: 10. CDR3 amino acids: CASSDRGQRKTEAFF. The CDR3 DNA is TGTGCCAGCAGTGACAGGGGACAGCGAAAGACTGAAGCTTTCTTT.

The J gene is TRBJ1-3, the V gene TRBV19; TRBD1 is a possible D gene (5 bases). Germline lookup yields CDR1 LNHDA and CDR2 SQIVND (reference sequence). This CDR3 contains 17 residues. Trimming left V 5 bases short and J 0 bases short, with 17 bases between. In nucleotides, the CDR3 is TGTGCCAGTAGTCCCCGGGGCCAGCTTTTCTCTGGAAACACCATATATTTT. Encoded protein: CASSPRGQLFSGNTIYF.

This clone was seen only once. This chain connects TRBV6-6 to TRBJ1-4, with a possible D match to TRBD1 (5 bases). With 2 bases removed from V and 0 bases from J, the gap between germline ends came to 10 bases. CDR1 is MNHNY, CDR2 SVGAGI, per germline (reference sequence). The CDR3 covers 16 residues. The CDR3, as DNA: TGTGCCAGCAGTTACCTCGGGACTTCAACTAATGAAAAACTGTTTTTT. Its translation: CASSYLGTSTNEKLFF.

This rearrangement joins TRBV7-2 to TRBJ2-1; D tentatively reads TRBD1 or TRBD2 (6 bases each). V lost 1 base and J lost 0, with 10 bases in between. Germline V gene lookup returns CDR1 SGHTA and CDR2 FQGNSA. This CDR3 has 16 amino acids. The CDR3 here is CASSLGGAGSYNEQFF. The CDR3 DNA follows: TGTGCCAGCAGCTTAGGGGGGGCGGGCTCCTACAATGAGCAGTTCTTC.

The DNA for the CDR3 is TGTGCCAGCAGTTTTCTAGGGGGGGAGACCCAGTACTTC. Protein product: CASSFLGGETQYF. This chain links TRBV6-5 with TRBJ2-5; either TRBD1 or TRBD2 may supply D (6 bases each). Germline CDR1 reads MNHEY; CDR2 reads SVGAGI. The CDR3 sequence is 13 residues long. With 4 bases removed from V and 5 bases from J, the gap between germline ends came to 11 bases.

The chain has TRBV30 and TRBJ1-3; 9 nucleotides agree with TRBD1. Germline CDR1 GTSNPN, CDR2 SVGIG (reference sequence). Losses at the gene ends were 1 base for V and 6 bases for J; bases not matched to a gene: 10. The CDR3 consists of 16 residues. The DNA of the CDR3 is TGTGCCTGGAGTGACCCATACAGGGGGCTGGAAAACACCATATATTTT. Amino acids: CAWSDPYRGLENTIYF.

CDR3 amino acids: CSASAGAPLHF. The CDR3 coding sequence is TGCAGTGCTAGCGCGGGTGCTCCCCTCCACTTT. The rearrangement uses TRBV20-1 and TRBJ1-6; the D is unclear. Trimming shortened V by 3 bases and J by 13 bases, and 10 bases separated the two germline ends. The CDR3 contains 11 residues. Germline CDR1 DFQATT, CDR2 SNEGSKA (reference sequence).

The CDR3 reads CASSFTSGQVGSPLHF. In DNA, the CDR3 is TGTGCCAGCAGCTTCACCTCGGGACAGGTTGGGTCACCCCTCCACTTT. J is TRBJ1-6 and V is TRBV11-2; TRBD1 matches 8 bases. The V segment lost 3 bases and the J segment 10 bases; nucleotides outside the gene matches: 11. From germline, CDR1 is SGHAT and CDR2 FQNNGV. The CDR3 totals 16 residues.

This rearrangement joins TRBV30 to TRBJ2-3; 9 nucleotides line up with TRBD2. Germline trimming cut 0 bases from V and 3 bases from J; bases unmatched to any gene: 7. CDR1 GTSNPN and CDR2 SVGIG come from the germline V gene (reference sequence). The CDR3 runs to 16 residues. The CDR3 spells CAWSVGSAGGTDTQYF. The CDR3 DNA sequence: TGTGCCTGGAGTGTAGGGTCAGCGGGAGGAACAGATACGCAGTATTTT.

The genes are TRBV5-1 and TRBJ2-7, with TRBD2 identical over 11 bases. V was pared by 2 bases and J by 7 bases, with 8 bases of the junction left unmatched. This CDR3 has 15 residues. The germline gives CDR1 SGHRS, CDR2 YFSETQ. CDR3 bases: TGCGCCAGCAGCTTACTAGCGGGGGCCCGGGGGGAGCAGTACTTC. Amino acid sequence: CASSLLAGARGEQYF. Combining the CDR3 with reference TRBV5-1 and TRBJ2-7 gives the whole variable domain KAGVTQTPRYLIKTRGQQVTLSCSPISGHRSVSWYQQTPGQGLQFLFEYFSETQRNKGNFPGRFSGRQFSNSRSEMNVSTLELGDSALYLCASSLLAGARGEQYFGPGTRLTVT.

The V gene is TRBV2, the J gene TRBJ2-3; 7 bases line up with TRBD1. CDR3 size: 14 residues. Germline trimming cut 7 bases from V and 1 base from J; bases unmatched to any gene: 5. Germline CDR1 reads SNHLY; CDR2 reads FYNNEI. The chain's CDR3 is CASKDRRRTDTQYF. In DNA form, the CDR3 reads TGTGCCAGCAAGGACAGGCGCCGCACAGATACGCAGTATTTT.

In DNA, the CDR3 is TGTGCCAGCAGTTCCACTAGCGGGGGGGTCGAGCAGTACTTC. It codes for CASSSTSGGVEQYF. The chain links TRBV6-6 to TRBJ2-7; 13 bases are shared with TRBD2. Trimming took 4 bases from V and 6 from J; bases not matched to a gene: 3. There are 14 residues in the CDR3. CDR1 and CDR2 (germline): MNHNY, SVGAGI (reference sequence).

The V and J genes are TRBV6-5 and TRBJ2-7; 11 bases fit TRBD1. CDR3 size: 15 residues. CDR1 is MNHEY and CDR2 is SVGAGI in the germline V gene. V lost 3 bases to trimming and J lost 6 bases; unmatched junction nucleotides: 7. The chain's CDR3 is CASSYSGTGGFEQYF. In DNA form, the CDR3 reads TGTGCCAGCAGTTATTCCGGGACAGGGGGGTTCGAGCAGTACTTC.

J is TRBJ1-5 and V is TRBV4-2; possibly TRBD1 for D (5 bases). V was shortened by 3 bases and J by 2 bases, with 14 bases between the two germline ends. Germline CDR1 reads LGHNA; CDR2 reads YNFKEQ. The CDR3 sequence is 16 residues long. The DNA for the CDR3 is TGTGCCAGCAGCCAGGAGGGGTACTGGGGCAATCAGCCCCAGCATTTT. As protein: CASSQEGYWGNQPQHF.